The 8 T cell receptor beta chains below all came from one sample that was sequenced in a study of a mutant IDH1 vaccine in newly diagnosed glioma. Clones were read by immunoSEQ multiplex PCR, and TCRdb kept only the in-frame ones, dropping some. The table lists 25,000 to 30,000 clones, approximately 79% of them singletons, with approximately 7% in the top ten. Time point given: week 5, during vaccination. Every vaccine dose comprised 300 ug of mutant IDH1 20-mer peptide plus topical imiquimod. No cognate antigen is known for these TCRs. The source material was PBMCs, sampled from a glioma patient whose treatment included an IDH1 peptide vaccine. The receptors stem from a man aged 35 to 55 with glioma. Some clones in this sample may be carry-over from other donors' samples.

The CDR3 coding sequence is TGTGCCAGCAGCTCCCTGGTAGGGACTAATGAAAAACTGTTTTTT. Residues: CASSSLVGTNEKLFF. V usage is TRBV5-5 and J usage is TRBJ1-4; D gene uncertain. Trimming took off 3 bases at V and 2 bases at J, with 11 bases between the two ends. Germline V gives CDR1 SGHKS, CDR2 YYEKEE (reference sequence). The CDR3 runs 15 residues.

This clone was detected only a few times. The V gene is TRBV30, the J gene TRBJ1-4, with 7 positions matching TRBD1. Germline CDR1 is GTSNPN and CDR2 is SVGIG (reference sequence). J gave up 5 bases and V 2 bases, and 11 bases lay outside the gene matches. This CDR3 has 16 residues. The CDR3 DNA follows: TGTGCCTGGAGTCCCCACCGGACAGGCGGGAATGAAAAACTGTTTTTT. Protein product: CAWSPHRTGGNEKLFF.

There are a few counts of this clone. The V gene is TRBV6-1, the J gene TRBJ1-1; D not certain. V lost 2 bases and J 1 base, leaving 5 bases between the germline ends. In germline, CDR1 is MNHNS, CDR2 SASEGT. The CDR3 is made up of 13 amino acids. The chain's CDR3 is CASSEKENTEAFF. CDR3 sequence (DNA): TGTGCCAGCAGTGAAAAAGAGAACACTGAAGCTTTCTTT.

The chain joins TRBV2 to TRBJ2-2; D not resolved. Germline loops: CDR1 SNHLY, CDR2 FYNNEI. V was clipped by 3 bases and J by 1 base, with 9 bases between them. The CDR3 has 15 residues. The CDR3 DNA reads TGTGCCAGCAGTGACTCGCGGCGGAACACCGGGGAGCTGTTTTTT. It specifies CASSDSRRNTGELFF.

CDR3 DNA sequence: TGTGCCAGCAGCTTAGCACCCGAAGATACGCAGTATTTT. It is translated as CASSLAPEDTQYF. The rearrangement uses TRBV7-8 and TRBJ2-3; D gene uncertain. Trimming shortened V by 0 bases and J by 5 bases, and 6 bases separated the two germline ends. The CDR3 loop spans 13 amino acids. Per the germline V gene, CDR1 is SGHVS and CDR2 is FQNEAQ.

This rearrangement joins TRBV9 to TRBJ1-2, with D possibly being TRBD1 (5 bases). The CDR3 covers 15 residues. Germline-derived CDR1 and CDR2 are SGDLS and YYNGEE. V was clipped by 0 bases and J by 1 base, with 10 bases between them. This CDR3 is CASSVAGTLNYGYTF. The CDR3 DNA is TGTGCCAGCAGCGTAGCAGGGACTCTTAACTATGGCTACACCTTC.

The chain employs TRBV6-1 and TRBJ1-1; 8 bases fit TRBD1. CDR1 and CDR2 (germline): MNHNS, SASEGT. The CDR3 extends over 17 amino acids. The V and J ends lost 2 bases and 0 bases, in that order; junction bases with no gene match: 8. The CDR3 loop is CASSERQGPTMNTEAFF. DNA of the CDR3: TGTGCCAGCAGTGAACGACAGGGGCCTACCATGAACACTGAAGCTTTCTTT.

The chain links TRBV30 to TRBJ2-7; 7 bases map to TRBD1. The CDR3 is 14 amino acids. The trim removed 3 bases at V and 2 bases at J, leaving 7 bases unmatched. From germline, CDR1 is GTSNPN and CDR2 SVGIG (reference sequence). The CDR3 sequence: CAWRADRPTYEQYF. CDR3 nucleotides: TGTGCCTGGAGGGCGGACAGGCCGACCTACGAGCAGTACTTC.